The rows below give T cell receptor beta chains drawn from one sample of a study of Tregs in tolerant kidney transplant recipients. TCRdb's table, derived via immunoSEQ multiplex PCR, lists solely in-frame clones and lacks some. The sample yields approximately 81,000 clones, 91% seen once. Source: CD4+ T cells from blood (PBMCs), taken 24 months after the transplant. These receptors were obtained from a human patient who received a combined kidney and bone marrow transplant. The graft donor may have contributed some T cells. Both conserved end residues are part of each CDR3. A D gene is named only where the DNA matches it firmly.

CDR3 protein,CDR3 DNA,CDR3 length,J gene,D gene,V gene
CASSTREGITEAFF,TGTGCCAGCAGCACCCGGGAGGGGATCACTGAAGCTTTCTTT,14,TRBJ1-1,.,TRBV7-9
CASSVVVAGNTGELFF,TGTGCCAGCAGCGTAGTCGTAGCGGGGAACACCGGGGAGCTGTTTTTT,16,TRBJ2-2,TRBD2,TRBV9
CASSFRRDRSYEQYF,TGCGCCAGCAGCTTCCGGCGGGACAGGAGCTACGAGCAGTACTTC,15,TRBJ2-7,TRBD1,TRBV5-1
CASSVEVSTNTEAFF,TGCGCCAGCAGCGTCGAGGTGTCTACGAACACTGAAGCTTTCTTT,15,TRBJ1-1,.,TRBV5-1
CASSLSSTDTQYF,TGCGCCAGCAGCTTGTCCTCCACAGATACGCAGTATTTT,13,TRBJ2-3,.,TRBV5-1
CASRWTGGAETQYF,TGTGCCAGCAGGTGGACAGGGGGGGCGGAGACCCAGTACTTC,14,TRBJ2-5,TRBD1,TRBV27
CASSPEGLAELYEQYF,TGTGCCAGCAGCCCAGAGGGACTAGCGGAGCTCTACGAGCAGTACTTC,16,TRBJ2-7,TRBD2,TRBV14
CASSLVSSQSQHF,TGTGCCAGCAGCTTAGTGTCGTCCCAGTCCCAGCATTTT,13,TRBJ1-5,.,TRBV7-2
CAISDGDTQYF,TGTGCCATCAGTGACGGGGATACGCAGTATTTT,11,TRBJ2-3,.,TRBV10-3
CAIGPGDNVGNQPQHF,TGTGCCATCGGGCCAGGGGATAATGTCGGCAATCAGCCCCAGCATTTT,16,TRBJ1-5,.,TRBV10-3
CASSLSLAGARNEQFF,TGTGCCAGCAGCTTATCCCTAGCGGGAGCGCGGAATGAGCAGTTCTTC,16,TRBJ2-1,TRBD2,TRBV7-3
CASSMESGQGILDEQYF,TGTGCCAGTAGCATGGAATCGGGACAGGGGATTCTGGACGAGCAGTACTTC,17,TRBJ2-7,TRBD1,TRBV19
CASTDRVFNEQYF,TGTGCCAGCACCGACAGGGTTTTTAACGAGCAGTACTTC,13,TRBJ2-7,TRBD1,TRBV6-5
CASSPLGGLVGYTQYF,TGTGCCAGCAGCCCCCTAGGGGGACTAGTAGGTTATACGCAGTATTTT,16,TRBJ2-3,TRBD2,TRBV11-3
CASSPQGLAGETQYF,TGTGCCAGCAGCCCCCAGGGACTAGCGGGAGAGACCCAGTACTTC,15,TRBJ2-5,TRBD2,TRBV5-4
CASSPAGRAGVWQYF,TGTGCCAGCTCACCCGCCGGGAGAGCCGGAGTATGGCAGTACTTC,15,TRBJ2-7,.,TRBV18
CASSFRGPYEQYF,TGTGCCAGCAGCTTCAGGGGACCCTACGAGCAGTACTTC,13,TRBJ2-7,.,TRBV5-6
CASSQDRGTDTQYF,TGCGCCAGCAGCCAGGACAGGGGCACAGATACGCAGTATTTT,14,TRBJ2-3,TRBD1,TRBV4-3
CASSTGGPEVGETQYF,TGTGCCAGCTCTACGGGGGGCCCGGAAGTAGGCGAGACCCAGTACTTC,16,TRBJ2-5,.,TRBV18
CASSFHLNYGYTF,TGTGCCAGCAGTTTTCATTTGAACTATGGCTACACCTTC,13,TRBJ1-2,.,TRBV27
CASSPRRDRVDEQFF,TGTGCCAGCAGCCCCCGCCGGGACAGGGTCGATGAGCAGTTCTTC,15,TRBJ2-1,TRBD1,TRBV7-8
CASSLGGSGGGETQYF,TGTGCCAGCAGCTTAGGAGGTAGCGGGGGTGGTGAGACCCAGTACTTC,16,TRBJ2-5,TRBD2,TRBV7-9
CASSPNGDYNEQFF,TGTGCCAGCAGCCCAAACGGGGACTACAATGAGCAGTTCTTC,14,TRBJ2-1,.,TRBV4-2
CAIKEGVAGRGGTDTQYF,TGTGCCATCAAAGAAGGGGTAGCGGGCAGGGGAGGGACAGATACGCAGTATTTT,18,TRBJ2-3,.,TRBV10-3
CASSRIAGGSRGGELFF,TGTGCCAGCAGTCGCATAGCGGGGGGCTCCCGAGGTGGGGAGCTGTTTTTT,17,TRBJ2-2,TRBD2,TRBV28
CSVSDRVDTGELFF,TGCAGCGTGTCGGACAGGGTGGACACCGGGGAGCTGTTTTTT,14,TRBJ2-2,TRBD1,TRBV29-1
CASSPEGTLGYSGNTIYF,TGCGCCAGCAGCCCCGAGGGGACATTAGGCTACTCTGGAAACACCATATATTTT,18,TRBJ1-3,.,TRBV5-1
CASSVTTGTGNTIYF,TGTGCCAGCAGCGTAACCACAGGGACTGGAAACACCATATATTTT,15,TRBJ1-3,.,TRBV9
CASSLLRDRGQETQYF,TGTGCCAGTAGTCTACTCCGGGACAGGGGGCAAGAGACCCAGTACTTC,16,TRBJ2-5,TRBD1,TRBV19